The rows below give T cell receptor beta chains drawn from one sample of a study of T cells in localized non-small cell lung cancer. Generated by immunoSEQ multiplex PCR, the TCRdb table keeps only in-frame clones and is missing some. The data hold roughly 86,000 clones, with 84% observed a single time. The source material was peripheral blood, sampled before any cancer treatment. Receptors originate from a man aged 40 to 75 with stage I lung adenocarcinoma. The CDR3 runs from the conserved cysteine through the conserved F or W. The D gene is left open where the match is weak. Expanded clones get a size class; other rows say once, few or many, or leave the size out.

j_call clone_size d_call v_call cdr3_nt cdr3_aa
TRBJ1-1 few NA TRBV18 TGTGCCAGCTCACCACCAGGGAACACTGAAGCTTTCTTT CASSPPGNTEAFF
TRBJ2-7 NA TRBD1 TRBV4-3 TGCGCCAGCAGCCCCTACAGGGGGTCCTACGAGCAGTACTTC CASSPYRGSYEQYF
TRBJ1-5 medium-sized TRBD1 TRBV16 TGTGCCAGCAGCGAGACAGGGGAGCATCAGCCCCAGCATTTT CASSETGEHQPQHF
TRBJ2-5 NA NA TRBV27 TGTGCCAGCGGCACCCAAGAGACCCAGTACTTC CASGTQETQYF
TRBJ2-2 NA NA TRBV7-3 TGTGCCAGCAGCTTAAATAGCGGGAACACCGGGGAGCTGTTTTTT CASSLNSGNTGELFF
TRBJ2-5 NA NA TRBV19 TGTGCCAGTAGTAGGCAAAACCAAGAGACCCAGTACTTC CASSRQNQETQYF
TRBJ2-7 NA NA TRBV10-3 TGTGCCATCAGTGAGACAGGAAGCTCCTACGAGCAGTACTTC CAISETGSSYEQYF
TRBJ1-1 once NA TRBV7-9 TGTGCCAGCAGCTTAGAAGTTAACACTGAAGCTTTCTTT CASSLEVNTEAFF
TRBJ1-1 NA NA TRBV10-3 TGTGCCATCAGTGAAGAGGGGAGTAGCACTGAAGCTTTCTTT CAISEEGSSTEAFF
TRBJ1-4 once NA TRBV7-2 TGTGCCAGCAGCTTCGCAGGCGGGTTCACTAATGAAAAACTGTTTTTT CASSFAGGFTNEKLFF
TRBJ2-1 NA NA TRBV7-9 TGTGCCAGCAGCTTCCAGGGTGGTGAGCAGTTCTTC CASSFQGGEQFF
TRBJ2-5 NA NA TRBV7-2 TGTGCCAGCAGCCAGAGGGGAGAGACCCAGTACTTC CASSQRGETQYF
TRBJ1-4 NA NA TRBV30 TGTGCCTGGAGTGTGGGGGGGATAGATGAAAAACTGTTTTTT CAWSVGGIDEKLFF
TRBJ2-5 NA TRBD2 TRBV2 TGTGCCAGCAGTGGGGGGAGGGGCTCTCTTGTCGAGACCCAGTACTTC CASSGGRGSLVETQYF
TRBJ1-4 NA TRBD1 TRBV19 TGTGCCAGTAGTGCGGACAGGGATAATGAAAAACTGTTTTTT CASSADRDNEKLFF
TRBJ2-7 NA TRBD2 TRBV7-9 TGTGCCAGTTCGTTAGCGGGAGTGTCCGAGCAGTACTTC CASSLAGVSEQYF
TRBJ2-5 NA TRBD1 TRBV10-3 TGTGCCATCAGCCGGGACAGGGTTCAAGAGACCCAGTACTTC CAISRDRVQETQYF
TRBJ1-3 NA NA TRBV6-6 TGTGCCAGCAGTTACTCAAACACCATATATTTT CASSYSNTIYF
TRBJ2-7 NA TRBD1 TRBV5-4 TGTGCCAGCAGCTTGGGTTCCGGCTCGACAGGGCGTTACGAGCAGTACTTC CASSLGSGSTGRYEQYF
TRBJ2-1 NA TRBD2 TRBV2 TGTGCCAGCAGTTGGACTAGCGGGTTCGAGCAGTTCTTC CASSWTSGFEQFF
TRBJ2-5 NA NA TRBV28 TGTGCCAGCAGCCTACAGGGAGGGGGCCGAGAGACCCAGTACTTC CASSLQGGGRETQYF
TRBJ2-7 few NA TRBV28 TGTGCCAGCAGTTTATTAAGGGGCAAGCAGTACTTC CASSLLRGKQYF
TRBJ2-5 NA NA TRBV6-1 TGTGCCAGCCACTGGACATTGCAAGAGACCCAGTACTTC CASHWTLQETQYF
TRBJ2-2 NA NA TRBV7-9 TGTGCCAGCAGCCTCGGGCAGGTGAACACCGGGGAGCTGTTTTTT CASSLGQVNTGELFF
TRBJ1-4 NA TRBD1 TRBV5-1 TGCGCCAGCAGCCGGACAGGGGTTGATGAAAAACTGTTTTTT CASSRTGVDEKLFF
TRBJ2-7 NA TRBD2 TRBV6-6 TGTGCCAGCCGGGGGGACCCCTCCTACGAGCAGTACTTC CASRGDPSYEQYF
TRBJ2-7 NA NA TRBV10-3 TGTGCCATCAGTGAGTCGATTTTCACAGGAAAGGATTACGAGCAGTACTTC CAISESIFTGKDYEQYF
TRBJ1-1 NA NA TRBV9 TGTGCCAGCAGCGAACGACTCGGCGAACATTGGAGCACTGAAGCTTTCTTT CASSERLGEHWSTEAFF
TRBJ2-3 NA NA TRBV27 TGTGCCAAGTCCTCTTCTGATGGGAGTAGCACAGATACGCAGTATTTT CAKSSSDGSSTDTQYF
TRBJ1-3 few NA TRBV7-2 TGTGCCAGCAGCTTAGTCTTCGGGCAGGGCCCTGGAAACACCATATATTTT CASSLVFGQGPGNTIYF
TRBJ1-2 NA TRBD1 TRBV29-1 TGCAGCGTACAGGGGGCGAGGGGCTACACCTTC CSVQGARGYTF
TRBJ2-1 NA TRBD2 TRBV16 TGTGCCAGCAGCCAAACCCCCCCCGGACTAGCGGGAGGGAGGAATGAGCAGTTCTTC CASSQTPPGLAGGRNEQFF
TRBJ1-4 NA NA TRBV29-1 TGCAGCGTTGGACAGCTTGAAAAACTGTTTTTT CSVGQLEKLFF
TRBJ2-7 NA NA TRBV4-2 TGTGCCAGCAGCCAACGCGTGTGGGACGAGCAGTACTTC CASSQRVWDEQYF
TRBJ2-2 NA NA TRBV7-3 TGTGCCAGCAGGGGGACATCGAACACCGGGGAGCTGTTTTTT CASRGTSNTGELFF
TRBJ1-5 NA TRBD1 TRBV6-6 TGTGCCAGCAGTTACGGAGGGGGCCAGGGCAATCAGCCCCAGCATTTT CASSYGGGQGNQPQHF
TRBJ1-5 NA TRBD1 TRBV15 TGTGCCACCAGCAGAGGGACAGGGAGCAATCAGCCCCAGCATTTT CATSRGTGSNQPQHF
TRBJ1-6 once NA TRBV11-2 TGTGCCAGCAGCTCAACCTCAGCCTCCCGCGGGGATAATTCACCCCTCCACTTT CASSSTSASRGDNSPLHF
TRBJ1-1 NA NA TRBV19 TGTGCCAGTAGTTTACGCGGCGAGGGGTACACTGAAGCTTTCTTT CASSLRGEGYTEAFF
TRBJ2-6 NA NA TRBV2 TGTGCCAGCAGTCTCCAGGGCGCCTCGGCGGGGGCCAACGTCCTGACTTTC CASSLQGASAGANVLTF
TRBJ2-1 NA TRBD1 TRBV9 TGTGCCAGCAGCGAGGGACAGCACAATGAGCAGTTCTTC CASSEGQHNEQFF
TRBJ1-2 once NA TRBV7-6 TGTGCCAGCAGCCTTGTAATTAACTATGGCTACACCTTC CASSLVINYGYTF
TRBJ2-2 NA NA TRBV5-8 TGTGCCAGCAGCTTGGGGCAGGCGGGCACCGGGGAGCTGTTTTTT CASSLGQAGTGELFF